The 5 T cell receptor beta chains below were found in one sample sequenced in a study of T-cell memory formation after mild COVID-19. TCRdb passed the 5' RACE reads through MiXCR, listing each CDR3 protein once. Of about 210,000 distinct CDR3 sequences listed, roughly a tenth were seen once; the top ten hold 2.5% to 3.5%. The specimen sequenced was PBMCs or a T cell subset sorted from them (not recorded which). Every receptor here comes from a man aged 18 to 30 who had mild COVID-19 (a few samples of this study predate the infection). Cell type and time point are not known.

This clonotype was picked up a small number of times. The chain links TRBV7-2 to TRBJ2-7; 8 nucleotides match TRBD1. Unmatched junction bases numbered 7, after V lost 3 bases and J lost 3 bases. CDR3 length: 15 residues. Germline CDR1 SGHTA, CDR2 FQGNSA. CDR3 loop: CASSFSGQGYYEQYF. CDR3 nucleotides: TGTGCCAGCAGCTTTAGCGGACAGGGATACTACGAGCAGTACTTC.

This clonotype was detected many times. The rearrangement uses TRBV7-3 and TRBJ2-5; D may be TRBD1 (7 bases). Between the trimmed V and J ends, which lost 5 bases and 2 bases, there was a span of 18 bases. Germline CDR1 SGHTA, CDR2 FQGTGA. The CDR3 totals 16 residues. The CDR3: CASSQSGQAGQETQYF. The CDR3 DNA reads TGTGCCAGCAGCCAATCCGGACAGGCGGGACAAGAGACCCAGTACTTC. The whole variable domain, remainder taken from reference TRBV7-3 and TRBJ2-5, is GAGVSQTPSNKVTEKGKYVELRCDPISGHTALYWYRQSLGQGPEFLIYFQGTGAADDSGLPNDRFFAVRPEGSVSTLKIQRTERGDSAVYLCASSQSGQAGQETQYFGPGTRLLVL.

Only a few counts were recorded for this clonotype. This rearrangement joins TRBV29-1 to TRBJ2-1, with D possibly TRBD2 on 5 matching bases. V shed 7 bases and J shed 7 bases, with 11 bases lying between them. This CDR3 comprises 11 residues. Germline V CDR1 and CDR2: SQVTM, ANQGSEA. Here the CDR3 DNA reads TGCAGCGCGAGGGAACGGAATGAGCAGTTCTTC. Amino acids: CSARERNEQFF.

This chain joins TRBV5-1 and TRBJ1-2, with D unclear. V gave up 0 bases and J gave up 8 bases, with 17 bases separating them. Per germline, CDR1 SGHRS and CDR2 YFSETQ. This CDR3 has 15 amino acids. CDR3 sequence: CASSLDQQGYGGYTF. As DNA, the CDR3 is TGCGCCAGCAGCTTGGACCAGCAAGGTTATGGGGGCTACACCTTC.

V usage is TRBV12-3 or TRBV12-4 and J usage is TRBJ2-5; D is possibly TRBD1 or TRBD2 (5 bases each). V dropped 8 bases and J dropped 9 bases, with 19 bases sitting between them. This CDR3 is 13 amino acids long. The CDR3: CASGAGGASAQYF. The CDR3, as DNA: TGTGCCAGCGGGGCAGGAGGAGCATCGGCCCAGTACTTC.